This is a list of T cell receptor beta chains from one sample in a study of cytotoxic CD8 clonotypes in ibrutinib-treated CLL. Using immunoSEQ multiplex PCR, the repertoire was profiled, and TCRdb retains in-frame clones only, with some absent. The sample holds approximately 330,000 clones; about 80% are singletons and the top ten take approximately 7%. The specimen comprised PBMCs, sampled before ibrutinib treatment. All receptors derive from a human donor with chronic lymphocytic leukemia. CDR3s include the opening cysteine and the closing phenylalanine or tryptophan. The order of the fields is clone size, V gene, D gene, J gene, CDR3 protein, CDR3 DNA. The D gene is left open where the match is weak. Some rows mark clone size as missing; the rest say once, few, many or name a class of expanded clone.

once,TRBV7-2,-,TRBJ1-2,CASSLVGDAYGYTF,TGTGCCAGCAGCTTAGTGGGGGACGCTTATGGCTACACCTTC
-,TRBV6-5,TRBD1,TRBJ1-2,CASSYSLDRGGYTF,TGTGCCAGCAGTTACTCCCTCGACAGGGGCGGCTACACCTTC
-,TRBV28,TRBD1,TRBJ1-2,CASSSTGFYGYTF,TGTGCCAGCAGTTCGACAGGGTTTTATGGCTACACCTTC
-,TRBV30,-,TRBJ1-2,CAWNLDEGRGYTF,TGTGCCTGGAATTTGGATGAAGGGCGTGGCTACACCTTC
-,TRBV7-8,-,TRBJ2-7,CASSLRRRYEQYF,TGTGCCAGCAGCTTAAGGCGTCGATACGAGCAGTACTTC
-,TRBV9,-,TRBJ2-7,CASSVDDRYEQYF,TGTGCCAGCAGCGTAGATGATAGATACGAGCAGTACTTC
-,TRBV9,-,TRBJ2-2,CASASTGELFF,TGTGCCAGCGCCTCTACCGGGGAGCTGTTTTTT
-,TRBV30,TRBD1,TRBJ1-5,CAWSVDRGTQPQHF,TGTGCCTGGAGTGTAGACAGGGGCACTCAGCCCCAGCATTTT
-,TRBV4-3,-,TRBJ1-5,CASSQDLYRNQPQHF,TGCGCCAGCAGCCAAGACCTATACAGAAATCAGCCCCAGCATTTT
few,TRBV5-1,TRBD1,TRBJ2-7,CASSATGAVSYEQYF,TGCGCCAGCAGCGCTACAGGGGCCGTCTCCTACGAGCAGTACTTC
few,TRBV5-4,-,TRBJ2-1,CASSYGERSYNEQFF,TGTGCCAGCAGCTATGGGGAAAGATCCTACAATGAGCAGTTCTTC
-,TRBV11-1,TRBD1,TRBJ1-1,CASRSGQGLAFF,TGTGCCAGCAGGAGCGGACAGGGTTTAGCTTTCTTT
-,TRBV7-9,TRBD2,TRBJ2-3,CASSLSTPGLPSTDTQYF,TGTGCCAGCAGCTTATCAACTCCGGGACTACCAAGCACAGATACGCAGTATTTT
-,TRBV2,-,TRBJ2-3,CASSSDYHSTDTQYF,TGTGCCAGCAGTTCCGACTACCATAGCACAGATACGCAGTATTTT
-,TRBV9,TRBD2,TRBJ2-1,CASSVDGGGYNEQFF,TGTGCCAGCAGCGTAGACGGCGGGGGGTACAATGAGCAGTTCTTC
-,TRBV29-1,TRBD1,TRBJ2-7,CSVGTGTSYEQYF,TGCAGCGTTGGGACAGGGACGAGCTACGAGCAGTACTTC
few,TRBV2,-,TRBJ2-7,CASRGTGYEQYF,TGTGCCAGCAGGGGGACTGGCTACGAGCAGTACTTC
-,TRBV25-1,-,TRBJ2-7,CASKLRCEQYF,TGTGCCAGCAAGCTACGTTGCGAGCAGTACTTC
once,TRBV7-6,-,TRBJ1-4,CASILGREASNEKLFF,TGTGCCAGCATCCTAGGGAGGGAGGCCTCTAATGAAAAACTGTTTTTT
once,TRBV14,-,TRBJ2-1,CASSKKIRGIYNEQFF,TGTGCCAGCAGCAAGAAAATCAGAGGGATTTACAATGAGCAGTTCTTC
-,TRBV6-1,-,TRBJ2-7,CASSERGAYEQYF,TGTGCCAGCAGTGAGCGGGGTGCTTACGAGCAGTACTTC
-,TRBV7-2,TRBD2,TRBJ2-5,CASSFLAGDETQYF,TGTGCCAGCAGCTTCCTAGCGGGAGATGAGACCCAGTACTTC